A selection of T cell receptor beta chains follows, all from one sample in a study of blood T cell repertoires in COVID-19. Generated by immunoSEQ multiplex PCR, the TCRdb table keeps only in-frame clones and is missing some. The table lists approximately 65,000 clones, about 86% of them singletons. The sequencing input was peripheral blood. The receptors shown here come from a man between 45 and 60 years old with acute or convalescent COVID-19. Both conserved end residues are part of each CDR3. A D gene is named only where the DNA matches it firmly. Not every row has a clone size; where given, it reads once, few, many or a size class.

>TRBV5-4|TRBD1|-|TRBJ2-7|15
TGTGCCAGCAGCTCGGGGACAGGGACACTCGACGAGCAGTACTTC
CASSSGTGTLDEQYF
>TRBV7-9|-|-|TRBJ1-5|12
TGTGCCAGCAGCGCACAGGGCCAGCCCCAGCATTTT
CASSAQGQPQHF
>TRBV28|TRBD1|-|TRBJ1-4|15
TGTGCCAGCAGTCCTAACAGGGGGCGAGATGAAAAACTGTTTTTT
CASSPNRGRDEKLFF
>TRBV6-5|-|few|TRBJ1-1|13
TGTGCCAGCAGTTACCGACCGGGACAAGAAGCTTTCTTT
CASSYRPGQEAFF
>TRBV9|TRBD1|-|TRBJ1-4|17
TGTGCCAGCAGCCCAAGACAGGGGGAGTCGACTAATGAAAAACTGTTTTTT
CASSPRQGESTNEKLFF
>TRBV25-1|TRBD2|-|TRBJ2-5|14
TGTGCCAGCAGTGAAACTAGCGGGAGAGAGACCCAGTACTTC
CASSETSGRETQYF
>TRBV6-1|TRBD2|-|TRBJ2-3|16
TGTGCCAGCAGTGAAGGGACTAGCAAAGGCACAGATACGCAGTATTTT
CASSEGTSKGTDTQYF
>TRBV12-3/TRBV12-4|-|once|TRBJ1-4|12
TGTGCCAGCAGTTTAAGTCGGGGGGAACTGTTTTTT
CASSLSRGELFF
>TRBV7-8|-|-|TRBJ1-1|11
TGTGCCAGCAGCTTAGGCAGGGTGGCTTTCTTT
CASSLGRVAFF
>TRBV7-9|-|few|TRBJ2-5|15
TGTGCCAGCAGCTTAGGACAGAGTGGCCAAGAGACCCAGTACTTC
CASSLGQSGQETQYF
>TRBV10-3|TRBD1|-|TRBJ2-7|13
TGTGCCATCAGGGGGACAGGGACAGATGAGCAGTACTTC
CAIRGTGTDEQYF
>TRBV2|-|-|TRBJ2-3|14
TGTGCCAGCAGTCGAGCTGGTCTGCCAGATACGCAGTATTTT
CASSRAGLPDTQYF
>TRBV25-1|-|-|TRBJ2-2|14
TGTGCCAGCAGTTGGGGGGCGAACACCGGGGAGCTGTTTTTT
CASSWGANTGELFF
>TRBV10-3|-|-|TRBJ2-7|13
TGTGCCATCAGTGGGTTGGGAGGTGGCGAGCAGTACTTC
CAISGLGGGEQYF
>TRBV6-4|-|-|TRBJ1-5|13
TGTGCCAGCAGTGACGAGGGTGGTCAGCCCCAGCATTTT
CASSDEGGQPQHF
>TRBV9|-|once|TRBJ2-1|16
TGTGCCAGCAGCTTTTCCGACAGAAGCTCCTACAATGAGCAGTTCTTC
CASSFSDRSSYNEQFF
>TRBV18|-|-|TRBJ1-1|14
TGTGCCAGCTCACCGAGGGTTTTCGACACTGAAGCTTTCTTT
CASSPRVFDTEAFF
>TRBV27|TRBD1|few|TRBJ1-2|15
TGTGCCAGCAGTCTCTCCGGGACAGGGTTGTATGGCTACACCTTC
CASSLSGTGLYGYTF
>TRBV5-1|-|-|TRBJ1-1|16
TGCGCCAGCAGCTCCGACCGGGGATTTCGGAACACTGAAGCTTTCTTT
CASSSDRGFRNTEAFF
>TRBV7-9|TRBD2|-|TRBJ2-1|16
TGTGCCAGCAGCTTAGGGCTAGCGGGAGCATTGGATGAGCAGTTCTTC
CASSLGLAGALDEQFF
>TRBV9|-|-|TRBJ1-2|15
TGTGCCAGCAGCGTAGAGGAGGGCGGAAACTATGGCTACACCTTC
CASSVEEGGNYGYTF
>TRBV12-3/TRBV12-4|-|-|TRBJ1-2|13
TGTGCCAGCAGTTTGACTAGGGGCTATGGCTACACCTTC
CASSLTRGYGYTF
>TRBV7-9|-|-|TRBJ1-2|13
TGTGCCAGCAGACCAGGGAGCGGGAATGGCTACACCTTC
CASRPGSGNGYTF
>TRBV14|TRBD1|-|TRBJ2-7|14
TGTGCCAGCAGCCAGCGAACAGGGGACGGCGGGCAGTACTTC
CASSQRTGDGGQYF
>TRBV6-5|TRBD1|-|TRBJ1-2|15
TGTGCCAGCAACCAGTTGACAGGGTGGGTCTATGGCTACACCTTC
CASNQLTGWVYGYTF
>TRBV29-1|-|-|TRBJ2-7|13
TGCAGCGTTGAGGCCGGGACACCTAACGAGCAGTACTTC
CSVEAGTPNEQYF
>TRBV27|TRBD2|-|TRBJ2-1|16
TGTGCCAGCGGTCCGGAGGGGCTAGCGGGTTCCCTGAAGCAGTTCTTC
CASGPEGLAGSLKQFF
>TRBV4-2|TRBD1|-|TRBJ2-7|16
TGTGCCAGCAGCCAAGACCCGGGACAGGGGGGTTACGAGCAGTACTTC
CASSQDPGQGGYEQYF
>TRBV2|-|-|TRBJ2-1|14
TGTGCCAGTCTAACGGCGCAGGCCCTTGGTGAGCAGTTCTTC
CASLTAQALGEQFF
>TRBV19|TRBD2|-|TRBJ2-2|15
TGTGCCAGTACTCTAGCGGGAAGAAACACCGGGGAGCTGTTTTTT
CASTLAGRNTGELFF
>TRBV10-1|TRBD1|-|TRBJ1-1|13
TGCGCCAGCAGTGACAGGGGGCAAGCTGAAGCTTTCTTT
CASSDRGQAEAFF
>TRBV5-1|TRBD1|-|TRBJ1-2|17
TGCGCCAGCAGCAGAACCGGGACAGACATTTCCCTATATGGCTACACCTTC
CASSRTGTDISLYGYTF
>TRBV7-9|-|-|TRBJ1-2|14
TGTGCCAGCAGCTTAGAAGGGGAAGGCTATGGCTACACCTTC
CASSLEGEGYGYTF
>TRBV6-1|-|once|TRBJ1-6|13
TGTGCCAGCAGTTCCGGTCTCCGTTCACCCCTCCACTTT
CASSSGLRSPLHF
>TRBV28|-|few|TRBJ2-3|18
TGTGCCAGCATCCCGTTGATATATTTGGGGGCAGACACAGATACGCAGTATTTT
CASIPLIYLGADTDTQYF
>TRBV14|TRBD1|-|TRBJ1-2|15
TGTGCCAGCAGCCTACCGGGACAGGGACTGTATGGCTACACCTTC
CASSLPGQGLYGYTF
>TRBV20-1|TRBD1|once|TRBJ2-7|11
TGCAGTGCTCGGGACAGCTACGAGCAGTACTTC
CSARDSYEQYF
>TRBV5-1|-|-|TRBJ1-5|16
TGCGCCAGCTTGTATATCGTAGGGGAATCCAATCAGCCCCAGCATTTT
CASLYIVGESNQPQHF
>TRBV19|-|many|TRBJ1-6|15
TGTGCCAGTAGTGCCAGGTTGGAGGGATATTCACCCCTCCACTTT
CASSARLEGYSPLHF
>TRBV7-2|-|-|TRBJ1-1|15
TGTGCCAGCAGCCCCGGACGGACAGCGAACACTGAAGCTTTCTTT
CASSPGRTANTEAFF
>TRBV30|-|-|TRBJ1-6|14
TGTGCCTGGAGCGGGAGCTCCTATAATTCACCCCTCCACTTT
CAWSGSSYNSPLHF
>TRBV6-5|-|-|TRBJ2-7|15
TGTGCCAGCAGGCCGACCTCCGGACTGTCGTACGAGCAGTACTTC
CASRPTSGLSYEQYF
>TRBV29-1|-|-|TRBJ1-1|14
TGCAGCGTTGGAGGGGGTACCTTGTCCACTGAAGCTTTCTTT
CSVGGGTLSTEAFF
>TRBV5-1|TRBD1|-|TRBJ2-3|14
TGCGCCAGCAGCTTGGTAGGGGGCTCAGATACGCAGTATTTT
CASSLVGGSDTQYF
>TRBV6-5|TRBD2|-|TRBJ2-1|14
TGTGCCAGCAGTTACCGCGGGAGCTTGTACGAGCAGTTCTTC
CASSYRGSLYEQFF
>TRBV30|-|-|TRBJ1-1|12
TGTGCCTGGAGAATTAAAACAGGCCAAGCTTTCTTT
CAWRIKTGQAFF
>TRBV28|TRBD1|once|TRBJ1-6|13
TGTGCCAGCAGGGGGACAGGGAAACCACCCCTCCACTTT
CASRGTGKPPLHF
>TRBV12-3/TRBV12-4|-|-|TRBJ1-1|13
TGTGCCAGCAGTTTTCAGATGGACACTGAAGCTTTCTTT
CASSFQMDTEAFF